Below, one T cell receptor (beta chain) is given with its context. Its antigen is still unknown. Base quality data are lacking; no much larger clone is found one base away. The data are from a study of blood T cell repertoires in COVID-19 (dated by TCRdb to the early 2020s). For context, the study as a whole: The collaborator samples originated in the United States, Italy and Spain and spanned the acute and convalescent phases of COVID-19. The prospective study material was composed of cDNA or gDNA derived from T cells, B-cell-depleted T cells, or PBMCs. The dataset comprised deeply sampled blood TCRbeta repertoires from subjects exposed to, actively infected with, or recovered from COVID-19. The repertoires were released in a freely available public database meant as a resource for research on the immune response to SARS-CoV-2. The samples were drawn from the first 160 participants of the ongoing ImmuneRACE study and from 950 to 1,500 subjects provided by 6 global collaborators. Nearly every sample came with metadata listing a de-identified subject ID, COVID-19 status, age in years and sex. HLA class I and class II types, where available, came from metadata supplied by the sample provider rather than from assay-based typing.

V is reduced by 0 bases and J by 4 bases, leaving a spacing of 13 bases between them. From the cysteine through the phenylalanine, the CDR3 covers 15 amino acids. Of the read, only the CDR3 DNA is kept; its 45 bases are in frame from base 1. Based on the germline V gene, the CDR1 and CDR2 sequences are SGDLS and YYNGEE. The investigation overall reported the following: How much clinical and demographic metadata was included differed by source and by participant, and the metadata was provided uncurated.

Whole blood was collected in K2EDTA tubes by collaborating institutions according to the institutions' own protocols. Collaborator samples were shipped for TCRbeta analysis as frozen whole blood, isolated PBMCs, or DNA extracted from either sample type. TCRbeta CDR3 regions were amplified from genomic DNA by means of the immunoSEQ Assay, a bias-controlled multiplex PCR. The paper's data handling went like this. The number of nucleated cells in each sample was estimated by amplification of reference gene primers within the assay. To quantify the absolute abundance of each unique TCRbeta CDR3 rearrangement, sequence reads were collapsed and filtered. For each sample, productive Simpson clonality was calculated as the square root of Simpson's diversity index over productive rearrangements. TCRdb took this table from immuneACCESS and kept in-frame rearrangements with V and J called. Such tables lack part of the clones; where checked against another copy, unresolved V genes explain under half of the gap, and the rest is unexplained. V, J and clone size derive from that table, while D and trimming were established from the DNA sequence. Present in this sample are some 50,000 clones, about 82% of which were seen just once. The ten largest make up approximately 2% of the sample.

The chain joins TRBV9 to TRBJ1-2; 5 matching bases give a weak D call of TRBD1. Sequences were obtained from peripheral blood. The receptor's source is a woman aged 55-69 years with acute or convalescent COVID-19. CDR3 loop: CASSVAGDSSYGYTF. The DNA reads TGTGCCAGCAGCGTAGCGGGGGACTCTTCCTATGGCTACACCTTC.